This T cell receptor beta chain was documented in a study of patients and donors after allogeneic stem cell transplantation. One entry per CDR3 protein results from TCRdb running MiXCR on the RT-PCR reads. This sample carries 190,000 or so distinct CDR3 sequences, about 40% of them seen once, and the ten largest clones take 33%. The germline CDR1 and CDR2 sequences are SGHRS and YFSETQ. The CDR3 is made up of 16 amino acids. V was clipped by 2 bases and J by 4 bases, with 18 bases between them. The V call is TRBV5-1, the J call TRBJ1-2; D gene uncertain. This receptor was obtained from a human donor who was either an allogeneic HSCT recipient or a stem cell or donor lymphocyte infusion donor (not recorded which). It is not recorded whose cells these are; they may come from a transplant donor. Source material: blood, either unsorted or a sorted T cell fraction (not recorded which). CDR3 loop: CASSFWRGEGGYGYTF. CDR3 sequence (DNA): TGCGCCAGCAGCTTCTGGCGTGGGGAGGGAGGCTATGGCTACACCTTC.